This TCR beta chain was recovered during a study of cytotoxic CD8 clonotypes in ibrutinib-treated CLL. Study-wide context: Response sampling took place at median around 13 months of treatment, range 6 to 36.

Details on this clone: Its antigen is not identified.

Cryopreserved PBMCs were the source of about 2 micrograms of genomic DNA, which went to TCR beta libraries. TCRdb's table, derived via immunoSEQ multiplex PCR, lists solely in-frame clones and lacks some. The profile shows about 20,000 clones, less than 80% of them singletons. Overall study findings and caveats: An increase in clonality occurred at ibrutinib response, followed by a return toward baseline at progression. Under treatment, the uncommon public clonotypes either contracted or remained stable.

Per germline, CDR1 SGHVS and CDR2 FQNEAQ. CDR3 length: 15 amino acids. V dropped 5 bases and J dropped 2 bases, with 15 bases sitting between them. The receptor comes from a human donor with chronic lymphocytic leukemia. The sample was PBMCs, taken before ibrutinib treatment. The J gene is TRBJ2-5, the V gene TRBV7-8, with D unresolved. In DNA, the CDR3 is TGTGCCAGCAGCCGCTGGCTGACCATACAAGAGACCCAGTACTTC. It encodes CASSRWLTIQETQYF.